This entry lists 18 T cell receptor beta chains sequenced from one sample in a study of cytomegalovirus exposure and HLA in healthy donors. It was with 60 Vbeta and 13 Jbeta primers that the PCR ran. Only in-frame clones appear in the TCRdb table, and some are missing; sequencing was by immunoSEQ multiplex PCR. Here the sample spans some 150,000 clones, around four fifths being singletons. The sample was PBMCs. The receptors originated from a young man in good health and CMV-seropositive.

This rearrangement joins TRBV7-9 to TRBJ2-1; D is uncertain. With 5 bases removed from V and 1 base from J, the gap between germline ends came to 3 bases. CDR1 and CDR2 (germline): SEHNR, FQNEAQ (reference sequence). The CDR3 extends over 12 amino acids. The CDR3 coding sequence is TGTGCCAGCAGCCTTTCCTACAATGAGCAGTTCTTC. Translation: CASSLSYNEQFF.

V usage is TRBV5-1 and J usage is TRBJ2-1; the D gene is possibly TRBD2 (5 bases). Germline V gene data show CDR1 as SGHRS and CDR2 as YFSETQ. V was cut by 0 bases and J by 6 bases, with 10 bases left in between. This CDR3 contains 14 residues. The CDR3 loop is CASSLGIEGNEQFF. CDR3 sequence (DNA): TGCGCCAGCAGCTTGGGAATAGAGGGCAATGAGCAGTTCTTC.

This clone has only one observation. The chain has TRBV7-2 and TRBJ2-1; 8 bases agree with TRBD2. The CDR3 loop spans 15 amino acids. Germline V gene lookup returns CDR1 SGHTA and CDR2 FQGNSA. Trimming removed 1 base from V and 3 bases from J; junction bases left unmatched: 2. The CDR3 sequence is CASSLDSGSYNEQFF. The CDR3 nucleotides are TGTGCCAGCAGCTTAGACAGCGGGAGCTACAATGAGCAGTTCTTC. The variable domain in full, completed from reference TRBV7-2 and TRBJ2-1, reads GAGVSQSPSNKVTEKGKDVELRCDPISGHTALYWYRQSLGQGLEFLIYFQGNSAPDKSGLPSDRFSAERTGGSVSTLTIQRTQQEDSAVYLCASSLDSGSYNEQFFGPGTRLTVL.

This clone has at least ten counts. The genes are TRBV6-1 and TRBJ1-3; D perhaps matches TRBD1 (6 bases). CDR1 is MNHNS and CDR2 is SASEGT in the germline V gene. The CDR3 runs 15 residues. Trimming took 4 bases from V and 1 from J, leaving 11 bases between them. CDR3 sequence reads: CASSGTVNSGNTIYF. The CDR3, as DNA: TGTGCCAGCAGTGGGACAGTTAATTCTGGAAACACCATATATTTT.

This clone occurred once. The chain employs TRBV5-4 and TRBJ2-1, with 7 bases fitting TRBD2. Germline V gene lookup returns CDR1 SGHNT and CDR2 YYREEE (reference sequence). J lost 1 base, V lost 8 bases, and 9 bases had no gene match. The CDR3 runs to 15 residues. The CDR3 sequence is CASTSAGPSYNEQFF. The CDR3, as DNA: TGTGCCAGTACTTCAGCGGGGCCATCCTACAATGAGCAGTTCTTC. The complete variable domain, with remaining parts taken from reference TRBV5-4 and TRBJ2-1, reads ETGVTQSPTHLIKTRGQQVTLRCSSQSGHNTVSWYQQALGQGPQFIFQYYREEENGRGNFPPRFSGLQFPNYSSELNVNALELDDSALYLCASTSAGPSYNEQFFGPGTRLTVL.

The chain couples TRBV11-2 to TRBJ2-3; 8 bases are a match to TRBD1. J gave up 14 bases and V 1 base, and 2 bases lay outside the gene matches. The CDR3 consists of 11 residues. Germline V gene lookup returns CDR1 SGHAT and CDR2 FQNNGV. CDR3: CASSLGGQGYF. The CDR3 region has the DNA TGTGCCAGCAGCTTAGGTGGACAGGGGTATTTT.

The CDR3 DNA reads as TGTGCCAGCAGTCAAAACCCCGGGACAGGGTTTGAAAAACTGTTTTTT. Amino acids: CASSQNPGTGFEKLFF. J is TRBJ1-4 and V is TRBV28, with 9 bases aligning to TRBD1. The CDR3 consists of 16 residues. CDR1 is MDHEN, CDR2 SYDVKM, per germline. V dropped 5 bases and J dropped 7; count of bases not matched to a gene: 11.

The chain combines TRBV25-1 with TRBJ1-6; 7 nucleotides agree with TRBD1. The CDR3 contains 13 residues. The trim removed 7 bases at V and 5 bases at J, leaving 2 bases unmatched. Germline V gene data show CDR1 as MGHDK and CDR2 as SYGVNS. CDR3 loop: CASNDRDNSPLHF. The CDR3 coding sequence is TGTGCCAGCAATGACAGGGATAATTCACCCCTCCACTTT.

DNA for the CDR3: TGTGCCAGCGGCTCAATGGGGGAGGGCCCAGTGAATGAGCAGTTCTTC. It encodes CASGSMGEGPVNEQFF. This sequence joins TRBV5-6 and TRBJ2-1; 7 bases agree with TRBD2. The length of the CDR3 is 16 residues. With V trimmed by 7 bases and J by 7 bases, 17 bases remained unmatched. From germline, CDR1 is SGHDT and CDR2 YYEEEE.

This chain connects TRBV7-2 to TRBJ2-1, with a tentative D call TRBD1 (6 bases). Trimming pared 1 base from V and 0 bases from J, leaving 16 bases between. Germline V lookup: CDR1 SGHTA, CDR2 FQGNSA. This CDR3 is built from 18 residues. CDR3 loop: CASSLVGPGESSYNEQFF. The CDR3 coding sequence is TGTGCCAGCAGCTTAGTGGGGCCAGGGGAGAGCTCCTACAATGAGCAGTTCTTC.

This chain connects TRBV11-1 to TRBJ1-2, with D maybe TRBD1 (6 bases). The CDR3 loop spans 14 amino acids. V lost 1 base and J lost 6, with 12 bases in between. Germline CDR1 is SGHAT and CDR2 is FQDESV (reference sequence). CDR3 sequence reads: CASSLDRTVNGYTF. In DNA, the CDR3 is TGTGCCAGCAGCTTAGATCGGACAGTGAATGGCTACACCTTC.

V usage is TRBV7-6 and J usage is TRBJ2-5, with a tentative D call TRBD1 (7 bases). The J call may be in error: the DNA end matches TRBJ2-7 better. Germline assignment: CDR1 SGHVS and CDR2 FNYEAQ. This CDR3 region has 16 residues. CDR3 DNA: TGTGCCAGCAGCTTAGGTTCAGGGGGGATCTCCTACGAGCAGTACTTC. Translating it yields CASSLGSGGISYEQYF.

The rearrangement uses TRBV19 and TRBJ2-6; TRBD1 might be the D (7 bases). Germline CDR1 and CDR2: LNHDA and SQIVND (reference sequence). V was cut by 5 bases and J by 0 bases, with 14 bases left in between. The CDR3 runs to 17 residues. CDR3 bases: TGTGCCAGTAGTGGGGGGACAGCGACCTCTGGGGCCAACGTCCTGACTTTC. This sequence encodes CASSGGTATSGANVLTF.

This clone was detected a few times. This chain links TRBV6-5 with TRBJ2-3; TRBD2 matches at 8 bases. The trim removed 0 bases at V and 1 base at J, leaving 0 bases unmatched. The germline gives CDR1 MNHEY, CDR2 SVGAGI. The CDR3 has 15 residues. CDR3 protein: CASSYSLAGTDTQYF. The CDR3 DNA sequence: TGTGCCAGCAGTTACTCACTAGCGGGCACAGATACGCAGTATTTT.

The V gene is TRBV5-6, the J gene TRBJ1-2; 10 bases are a match to TRBD1. CDR3 length equals 13 residues. With V trimmed by 2 bases and J by 6 bases, 1 base remained unmatched. Germline CDR1 is SGHDT and CDR2 is YYEEEE. CDR3 residues: CASSFGQGDGYTF. CDR3 in DNA: TGTGCCAGCAGCTTTGGACAGGGGGATGGCTACACCTTC.

The chain couples TRBV6-6 to TRBJ2-6; 7 nucleotides align to TRBD1. Germline loops: CDR1 MNHNY, CDR2 SVGAGI (reference sequence). V shed 5 bases, J shed 0 bases, and the junction held 4 bases outside the gene matches. The CDR3 is 16 amino acids. CDR3 residues: CASSRQGVSGANVLTF. The CDR3 region has the DNA TGTGCCAGCAGTCGACAGGGCGTCTCTGGGGCCAACGTCCTGACTTTC.

The rearrangement links TRBV2 to TRBJ1-5, with D perhaps TRBD1 (5 bases). The CDR3 extends over 15 amino acids. V dropped 6 bases and J dropped 2 bases, with 14 bases sitting between them. Per the germline V gene, CDR1 is SNHLY and CDR2 is FYNNEI. As DNA, the CDR3 is TGTGCCAGCAGATACCAGGGAAGCCGCAATCAGCCCCAGCATTTT. Translation gives CASRYQGSRNQPQHF.

This chain joins TRBV4-2 and TRBJ2-2; 8 nucleotides match TRBD2. There are 17 residues in the CDR3. Germline CDR1 and CDR2: LGHNA and YNFKEQ. V gave up 3 bases and J gave up 2 bases; unmatched junction bases: 8. The CDR3 protein is CASSHQSGSLNTGELFF. In nucleotides, the CDR3 is TGTGCCAGCAGCCACCAGAGCGGGAGCTTAAACACCGGGGAGCTGTTTTTT.